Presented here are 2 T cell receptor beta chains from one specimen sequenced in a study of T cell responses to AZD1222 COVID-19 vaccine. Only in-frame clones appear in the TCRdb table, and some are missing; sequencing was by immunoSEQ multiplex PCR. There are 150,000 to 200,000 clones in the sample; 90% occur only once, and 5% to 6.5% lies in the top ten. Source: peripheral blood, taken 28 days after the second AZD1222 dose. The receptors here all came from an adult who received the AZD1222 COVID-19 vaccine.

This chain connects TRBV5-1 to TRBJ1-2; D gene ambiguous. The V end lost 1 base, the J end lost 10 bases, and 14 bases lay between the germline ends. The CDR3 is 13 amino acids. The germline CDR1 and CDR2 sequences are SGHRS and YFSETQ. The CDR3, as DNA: TGCGCCAGCAGCTTGAACAGTTTAACCTTCTACACCTTC. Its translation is CASSLNSLTFYTF. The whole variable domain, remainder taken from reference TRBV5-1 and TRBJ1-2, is KAGVTQTPRYLIKTRGQQVTLSCSPISGHRSVSWYQQTPGQGLQFLFEYFSETQRNKGNFPGRFSGRQFSNSRSEMNVSTLELGDSALYLCASSLNSLTFYTFGSGTRLTVV.

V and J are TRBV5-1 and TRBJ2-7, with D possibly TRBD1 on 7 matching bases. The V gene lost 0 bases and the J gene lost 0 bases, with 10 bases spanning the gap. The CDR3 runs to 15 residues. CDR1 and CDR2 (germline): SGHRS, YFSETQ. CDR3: CASSLGQGLSYEQYF. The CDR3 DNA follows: TGCGCCAGCAGCTTGGGACAGGGACTCTCCTACGAGCAGTACTTC.